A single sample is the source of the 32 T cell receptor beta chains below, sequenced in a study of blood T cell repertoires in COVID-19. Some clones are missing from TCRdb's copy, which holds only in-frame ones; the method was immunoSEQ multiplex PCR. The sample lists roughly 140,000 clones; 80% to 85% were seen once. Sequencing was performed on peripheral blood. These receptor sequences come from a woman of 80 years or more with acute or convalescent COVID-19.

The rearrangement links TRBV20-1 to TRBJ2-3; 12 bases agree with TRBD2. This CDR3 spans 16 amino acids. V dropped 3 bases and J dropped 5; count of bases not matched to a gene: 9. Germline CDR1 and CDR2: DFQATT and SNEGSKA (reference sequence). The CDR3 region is CSASGTSGRGIDTQYF. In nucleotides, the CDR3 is TGCAGTGCTAGTGGGACTAGCGGGCGGGGAATAGATACGCAGTATTTT.

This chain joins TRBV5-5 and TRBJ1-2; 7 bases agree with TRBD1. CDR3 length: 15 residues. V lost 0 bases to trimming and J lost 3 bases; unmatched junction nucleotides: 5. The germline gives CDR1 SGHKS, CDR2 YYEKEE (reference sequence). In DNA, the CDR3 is TGTGCCAGCAGCTTGGACCCTACAGGGGACTATGGCTACACCTTC. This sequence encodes CASSLDPTGDYGYTF.

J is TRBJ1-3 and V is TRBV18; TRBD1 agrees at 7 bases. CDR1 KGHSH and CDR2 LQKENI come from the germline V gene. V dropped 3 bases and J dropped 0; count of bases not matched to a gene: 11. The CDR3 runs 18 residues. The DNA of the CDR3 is TGTGCCAGCTCACCTAACCTACAGGGGACCCTCTCTGGAAACACCATATATTTT. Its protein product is CASSPNLQGTLSGNTIYF. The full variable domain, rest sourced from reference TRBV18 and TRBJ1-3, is NAGVMQNPRHLVRRRGQEARLRCSPMKGHSHVYWYRQLPEEGLKFMVYLQKENIIDESGMPKERFSAEFPKEGPSILRIQQVVRGDSAAYFCASSPNLQGTLSGNTIYFGEGSWLTVV.

The CDR3 DNA reads TGTGCCAGCTCACCGACAGCGATCTATGGCTACACCTTC. It codes for CASSPTAIYGYTF. The chain employs TRBV18 and TRBJ1-2; the D gene is possibly TRBD1 (5 bases). V was clipped by 3 bases and J by 4 bases, with 9 bases between them. Germline lookup yields CDR1 KGHSH and CDR2 LQKENI. This CDR3 is 13 amino acids long.

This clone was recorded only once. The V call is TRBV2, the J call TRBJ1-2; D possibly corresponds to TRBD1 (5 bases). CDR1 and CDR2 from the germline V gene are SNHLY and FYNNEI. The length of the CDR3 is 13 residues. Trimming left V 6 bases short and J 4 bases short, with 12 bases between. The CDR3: CASSPDRSYGYTF. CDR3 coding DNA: TGTGCCAGCAGCCCCGACAGAAGCTATGGCTACACCTTC.

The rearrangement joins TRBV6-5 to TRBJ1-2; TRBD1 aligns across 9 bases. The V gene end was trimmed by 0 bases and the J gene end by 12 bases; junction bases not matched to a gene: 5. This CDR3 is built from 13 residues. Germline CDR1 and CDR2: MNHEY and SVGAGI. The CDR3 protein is CASSYSRTGANTF. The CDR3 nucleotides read TGTGCCAGCAGTTACTCTAGGACAGGGGCCAACACCTTC.

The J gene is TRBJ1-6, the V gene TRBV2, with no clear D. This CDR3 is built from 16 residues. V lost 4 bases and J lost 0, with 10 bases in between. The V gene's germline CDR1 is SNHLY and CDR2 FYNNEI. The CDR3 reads CASSGRLSSYNSPLHF. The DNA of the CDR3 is TGTGCCAGCAGTGGACGACTGAGCTCCTATAATTCACCCCTCCACTTT. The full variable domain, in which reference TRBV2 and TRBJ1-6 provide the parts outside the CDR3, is EPEVTQTPSHQVTQMGQEVILRCVPISNHLYFYWYRQILGQKVEFLVSFYNNEISEKSEIFDDQFSVERPDGSNFTLKIRSTKLEDSAMYFCASSGRLSSYNSPLHFGNGTRLTVT.

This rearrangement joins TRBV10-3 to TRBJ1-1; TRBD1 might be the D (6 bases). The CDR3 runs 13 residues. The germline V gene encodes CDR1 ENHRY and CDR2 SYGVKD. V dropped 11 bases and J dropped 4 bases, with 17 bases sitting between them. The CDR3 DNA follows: TGTGCCCTAAGCCAGGGGTCGAGCACTGAAGCTTTCTTT. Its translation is CALSQGSSTEAFF.

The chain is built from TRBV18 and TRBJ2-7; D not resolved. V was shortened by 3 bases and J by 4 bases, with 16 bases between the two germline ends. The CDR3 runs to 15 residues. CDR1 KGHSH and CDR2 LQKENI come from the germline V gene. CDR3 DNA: TGTGCCAGCTCACCGGCTTGGCAGAAAACATACGAGCAGTACTTC. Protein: CASSPAWQKTYEQYF.

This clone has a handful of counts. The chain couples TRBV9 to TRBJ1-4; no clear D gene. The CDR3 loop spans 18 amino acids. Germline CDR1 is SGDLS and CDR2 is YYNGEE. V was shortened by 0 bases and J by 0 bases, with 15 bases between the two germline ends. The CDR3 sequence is CASSVGRRAATTNEKLFF. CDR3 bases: TGTGCCAGCAGCGTAGGCCGGCGGGCAGCTACAACTAATGAAAAACTGTTTTTT. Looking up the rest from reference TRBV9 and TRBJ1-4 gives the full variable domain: DSGVTQTPKHLITATGQRVTLRCSPRSGDLSVYWYQQSLDQGLQFLIQYYNGEERAKGNILERFSAQQFPDLHSELNLSSLELGDSALYFCASSVGRRAATTNEKLFFGSGTQLSVL.

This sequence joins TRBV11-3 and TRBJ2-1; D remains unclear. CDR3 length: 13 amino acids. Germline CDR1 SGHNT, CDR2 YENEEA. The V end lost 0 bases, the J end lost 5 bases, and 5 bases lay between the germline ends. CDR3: CASSLDRNNEQFF. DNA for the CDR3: TGTGCCAGCAGCTTAGACAGGAACAATGAGCAGTTCTTC.

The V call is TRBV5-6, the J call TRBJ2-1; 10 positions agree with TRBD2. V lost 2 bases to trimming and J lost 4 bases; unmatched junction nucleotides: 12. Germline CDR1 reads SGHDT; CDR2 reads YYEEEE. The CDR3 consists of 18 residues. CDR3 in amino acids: CASSLSNPGTSAYNEQFF. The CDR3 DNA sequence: TGTGCCAGCAGCTTATCGAACCCCGGGACTAGCGCATACAATGAGCAGTTCTTC.

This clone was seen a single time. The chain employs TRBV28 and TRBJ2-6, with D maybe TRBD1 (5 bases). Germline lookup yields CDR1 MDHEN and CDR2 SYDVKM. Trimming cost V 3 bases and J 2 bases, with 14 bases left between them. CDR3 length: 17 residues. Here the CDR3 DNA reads TGTGCCAGCAGTTTCCGGCAGGGTAGGCCTGGGGCCAACGTCCTGACTTTC. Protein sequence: CASSFRQGRPGANVLTF.

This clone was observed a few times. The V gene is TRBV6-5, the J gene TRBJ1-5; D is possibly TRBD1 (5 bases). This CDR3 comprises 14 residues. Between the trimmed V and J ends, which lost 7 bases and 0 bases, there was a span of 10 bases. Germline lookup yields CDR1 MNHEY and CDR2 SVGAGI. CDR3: CASTRQHSNQPQHF. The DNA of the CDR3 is TGTGCCAGCACTAGACAGCATAGCAATCAGCCCCAGCATTTT.

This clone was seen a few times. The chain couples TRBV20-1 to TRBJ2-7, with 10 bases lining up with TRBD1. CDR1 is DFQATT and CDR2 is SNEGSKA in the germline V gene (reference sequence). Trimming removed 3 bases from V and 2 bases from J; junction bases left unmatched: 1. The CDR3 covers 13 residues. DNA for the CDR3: TGCAGTGCTAGTGGGACAGGGGCCTACGAGCAGTACTTC. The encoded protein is CSASGTGAYEQYF.

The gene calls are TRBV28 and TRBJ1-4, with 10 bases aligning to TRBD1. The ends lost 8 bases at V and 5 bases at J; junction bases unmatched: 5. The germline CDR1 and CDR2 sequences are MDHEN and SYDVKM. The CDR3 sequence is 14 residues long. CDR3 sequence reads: CASLRTGGNEKLFF. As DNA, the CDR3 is TGTGCCAGCCTACGGACAGGGGGAAATGAAAAACTGTTTTTT.

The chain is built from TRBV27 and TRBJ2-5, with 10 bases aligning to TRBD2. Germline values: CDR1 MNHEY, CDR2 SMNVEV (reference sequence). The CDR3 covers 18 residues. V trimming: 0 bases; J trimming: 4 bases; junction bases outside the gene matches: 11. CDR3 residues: CASSLSLAGYPTRETQYF. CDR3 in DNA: TGTGCCAGCAGTTTATCACTAGCGGGATACCCGACACGAGAGACCCAGTACTTC.

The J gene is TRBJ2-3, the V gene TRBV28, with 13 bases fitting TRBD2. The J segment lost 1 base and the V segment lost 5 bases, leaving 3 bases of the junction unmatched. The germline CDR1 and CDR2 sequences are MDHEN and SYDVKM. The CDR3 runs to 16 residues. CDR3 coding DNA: TGTGCCAGCAGTCACGGACTAGCGGGAGGCACAGATACGCAGTATTTT. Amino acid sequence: CASSHGLAGGTDTQYF. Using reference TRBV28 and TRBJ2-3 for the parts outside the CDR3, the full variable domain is DVKVTQSSRYLVKRTGEKVFLECVQDMDHENMFWYRQDPGLGLRLIYFSYDVKMKEKGDIPEGYSVSREKKERFSLILESASTNQTSMYLCASSHGLAGGTDTQYFGPGTRLTVL.

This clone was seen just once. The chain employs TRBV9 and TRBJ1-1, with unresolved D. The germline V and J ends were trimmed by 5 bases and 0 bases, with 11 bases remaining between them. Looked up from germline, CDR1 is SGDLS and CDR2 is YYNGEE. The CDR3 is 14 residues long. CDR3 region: CASSRLTMNTEAFF. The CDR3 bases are TGTGCCAGCAGTCGTCTGACTATGAACACTGAAGCTTTCTTT.

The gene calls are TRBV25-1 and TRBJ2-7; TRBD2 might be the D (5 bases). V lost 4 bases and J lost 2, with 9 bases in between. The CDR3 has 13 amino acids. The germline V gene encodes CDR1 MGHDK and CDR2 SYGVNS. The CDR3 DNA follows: TGTGCCAGCAGTGTGAGAGGGACCTACGAGCAGTACTTC. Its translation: CASSVRGTYEQYF.

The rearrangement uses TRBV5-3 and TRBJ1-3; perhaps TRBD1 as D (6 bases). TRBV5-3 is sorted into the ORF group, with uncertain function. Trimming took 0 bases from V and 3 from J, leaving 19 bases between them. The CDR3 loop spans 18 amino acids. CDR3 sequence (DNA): TGTGCCAGAAGCTTGGTGGTAGGACAGTCGGTCTGTGGAAACACCATATATTTT. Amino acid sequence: CARSLVVGQSVCGNTIYF.

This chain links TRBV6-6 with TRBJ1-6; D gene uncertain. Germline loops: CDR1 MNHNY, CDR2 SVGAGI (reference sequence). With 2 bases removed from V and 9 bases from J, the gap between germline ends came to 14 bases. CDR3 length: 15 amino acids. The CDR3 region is CASSYDGGPSSPLHF. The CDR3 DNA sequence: TGTGCCAGCAGTTACGATGGAGGGCCCTCTTCACCCCTCCACTTT.

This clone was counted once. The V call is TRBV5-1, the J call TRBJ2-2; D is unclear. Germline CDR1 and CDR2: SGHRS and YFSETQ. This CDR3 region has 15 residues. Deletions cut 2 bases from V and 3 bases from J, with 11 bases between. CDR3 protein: CASSFLPGDTGELFF. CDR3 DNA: TGCGCCAGCAGCTTTCTTCCAGGTGACACCGGGGAGCTGTTTTTT.

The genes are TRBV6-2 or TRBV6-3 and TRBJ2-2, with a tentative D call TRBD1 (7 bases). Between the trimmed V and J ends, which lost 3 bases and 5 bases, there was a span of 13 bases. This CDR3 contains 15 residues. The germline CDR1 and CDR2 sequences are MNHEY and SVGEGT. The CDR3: CASSYRGTATGELFF. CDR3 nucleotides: TGTGCCAGCAGTTATCGCGGGACAGCTACCGGGGAGCTGTTTTTT.

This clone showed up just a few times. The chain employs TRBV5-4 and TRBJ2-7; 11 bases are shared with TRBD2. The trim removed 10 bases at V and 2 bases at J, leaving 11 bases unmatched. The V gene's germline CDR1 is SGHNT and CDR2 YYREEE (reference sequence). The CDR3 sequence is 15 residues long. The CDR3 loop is CAGKTGLAETYEQYF. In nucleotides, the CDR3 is TGTGCCGGAAAAACGGGACTAGCGGAGACCTACGAGCAGTACTTC.

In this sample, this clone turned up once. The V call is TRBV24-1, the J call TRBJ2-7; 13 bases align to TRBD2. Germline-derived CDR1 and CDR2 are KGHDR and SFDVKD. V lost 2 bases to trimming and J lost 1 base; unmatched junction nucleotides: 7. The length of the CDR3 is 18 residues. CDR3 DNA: TGTGCCACCAGTGATTCCCGGACTAGCGGGGGAACGTCCTACGAGCAGTACTTC. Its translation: CATSDSRTSGGTSYEQYF.

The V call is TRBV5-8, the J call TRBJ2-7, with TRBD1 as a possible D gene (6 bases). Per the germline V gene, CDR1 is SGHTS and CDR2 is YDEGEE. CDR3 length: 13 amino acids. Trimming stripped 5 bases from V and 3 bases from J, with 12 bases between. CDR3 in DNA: TGTGCCAGCAGGTCCAGGGGAAACTACGAGCAGTACTTC. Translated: CASRSRGNYEQYF.

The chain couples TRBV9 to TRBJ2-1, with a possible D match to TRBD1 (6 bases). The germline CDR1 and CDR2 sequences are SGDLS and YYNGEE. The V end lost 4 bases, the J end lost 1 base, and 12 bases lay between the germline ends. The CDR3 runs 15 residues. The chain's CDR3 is CASSPQQGSYNEQFF. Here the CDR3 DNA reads TGTGCCAGCAGCCCTCAACAGGGTTCCTACAATGAGCAGTTCTTC.

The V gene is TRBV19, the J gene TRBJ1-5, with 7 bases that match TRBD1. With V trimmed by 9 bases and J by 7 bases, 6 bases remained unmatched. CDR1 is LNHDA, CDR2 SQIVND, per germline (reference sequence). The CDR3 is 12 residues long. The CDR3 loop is CASRTRGQPQHF. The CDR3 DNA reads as TGTGCCAGCCGTACCAGGGGGCAGCCCCAGCATTTT.

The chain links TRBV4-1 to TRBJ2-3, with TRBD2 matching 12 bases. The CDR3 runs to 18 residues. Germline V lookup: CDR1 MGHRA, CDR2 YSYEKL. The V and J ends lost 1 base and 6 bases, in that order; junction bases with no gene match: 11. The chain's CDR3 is CASSQAYRLAGVSDTQYF. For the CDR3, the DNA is TGCGCCAGCAGCCAAGCCTACCGACTAGCGGGAGTATCTGATACGCAGTATTTT.

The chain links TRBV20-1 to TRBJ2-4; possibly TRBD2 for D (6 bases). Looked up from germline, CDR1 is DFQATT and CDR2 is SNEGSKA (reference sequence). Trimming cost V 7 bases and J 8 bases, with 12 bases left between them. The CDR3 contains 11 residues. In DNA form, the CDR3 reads TGCAGTGTGGGGAGGAGGTACATTCAGTACTTC. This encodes CSVGRRYIQYF.

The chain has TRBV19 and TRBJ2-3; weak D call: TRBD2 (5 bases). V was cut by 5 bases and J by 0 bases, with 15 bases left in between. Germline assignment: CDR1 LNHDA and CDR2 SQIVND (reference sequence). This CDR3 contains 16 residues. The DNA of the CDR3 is TGTGCCAGTAGTCCCGAGAGAGGGCACAGCACAGATACGCAGTATTTT. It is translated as CASSPERGHSTDTQYF.